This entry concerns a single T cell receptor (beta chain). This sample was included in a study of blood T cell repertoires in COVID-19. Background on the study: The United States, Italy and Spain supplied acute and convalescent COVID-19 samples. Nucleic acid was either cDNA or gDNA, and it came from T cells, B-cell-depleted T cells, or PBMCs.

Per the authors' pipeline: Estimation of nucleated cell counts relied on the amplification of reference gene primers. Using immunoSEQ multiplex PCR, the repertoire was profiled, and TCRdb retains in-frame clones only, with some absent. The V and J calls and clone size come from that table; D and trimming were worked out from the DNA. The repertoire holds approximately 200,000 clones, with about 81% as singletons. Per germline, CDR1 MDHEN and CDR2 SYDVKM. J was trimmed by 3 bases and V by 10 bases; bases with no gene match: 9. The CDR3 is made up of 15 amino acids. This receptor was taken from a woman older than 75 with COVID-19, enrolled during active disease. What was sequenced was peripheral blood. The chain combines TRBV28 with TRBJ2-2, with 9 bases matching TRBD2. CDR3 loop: CATTTSGDYTGELFF. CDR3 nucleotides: TGTGCCACCACGACTAGCGGAGACTACACCGGGGAGCTGTTTTTT.